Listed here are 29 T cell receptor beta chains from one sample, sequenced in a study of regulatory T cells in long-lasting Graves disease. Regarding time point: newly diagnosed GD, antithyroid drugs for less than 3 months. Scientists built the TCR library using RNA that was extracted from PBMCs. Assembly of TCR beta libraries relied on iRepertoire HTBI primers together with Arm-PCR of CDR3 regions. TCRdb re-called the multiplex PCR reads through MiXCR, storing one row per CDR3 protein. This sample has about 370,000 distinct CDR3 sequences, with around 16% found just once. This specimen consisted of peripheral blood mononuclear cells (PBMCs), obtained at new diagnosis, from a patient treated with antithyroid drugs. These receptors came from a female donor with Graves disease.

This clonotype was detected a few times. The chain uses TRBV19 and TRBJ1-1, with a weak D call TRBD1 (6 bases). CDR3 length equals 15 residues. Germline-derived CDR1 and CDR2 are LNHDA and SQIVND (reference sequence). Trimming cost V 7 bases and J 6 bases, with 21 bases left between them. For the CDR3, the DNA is TGTGCCAGTACCTCAATACTCCCCAGGGGCGCTGAAGCTTTCTTT. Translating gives CASTSILPRGAEAFF.

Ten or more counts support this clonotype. The CDR3 sequence: CASSPQGDTQYF. CDR3 DNA: TGTGCCAGCAGCCCCCAGGGAGATACGCAGTATTTT. This rearrangement joins TRBV7-2 to TRBJ2-3, with D tentatively TRBD1 (5 bases). The CDR3 totals 12 residues. Trimming pared 5 bases from V and 5 bases from J, leaving 8 bases between. Germline CDR1 SGHTA, CDR2 FQGNSA.

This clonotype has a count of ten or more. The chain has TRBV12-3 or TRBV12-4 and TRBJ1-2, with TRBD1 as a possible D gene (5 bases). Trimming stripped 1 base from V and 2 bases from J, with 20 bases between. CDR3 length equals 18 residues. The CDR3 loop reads CASSLVYRQDLRNYGYTF. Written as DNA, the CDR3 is TGTGCCAGCAGTTTAGTCTACAGGCAAGACCTACGGAACTATGGCTACACCTTC.

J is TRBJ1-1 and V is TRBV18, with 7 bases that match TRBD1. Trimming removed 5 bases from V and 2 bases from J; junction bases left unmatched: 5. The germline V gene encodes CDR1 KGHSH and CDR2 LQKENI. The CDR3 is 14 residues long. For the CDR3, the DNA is TGTGCCAGCTCAAGGGACAGCCAAAACACTGAAGCTTTCTTT. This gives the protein CASSRDSQNTEAFF.

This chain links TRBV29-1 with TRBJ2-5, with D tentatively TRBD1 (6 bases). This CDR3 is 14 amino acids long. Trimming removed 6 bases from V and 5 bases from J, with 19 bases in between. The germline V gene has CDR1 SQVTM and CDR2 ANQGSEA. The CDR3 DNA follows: TGCAGCGTCCGACGTCGACAGGTTCGGGAGACCCAGTACTTC. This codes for CSVRRRQVRETQYF.

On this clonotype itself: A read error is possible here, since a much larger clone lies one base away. CDR3 coding DNA: TGTGCCAGCAGCTTGGTGGGCTCGAGGGACACTGGAGCTTTCTTT. The encoded protein is CASSLVGSRDTGAFF. V and J are TRBV7-9 and TRBJ1-1; TRBD1 might be the D (6 bases). The CDR3 is made up of 15 amino acids. Germline CDR1 reads SEHNR; CDR2 reads FQNEAQ (reference sequence). The whole variable domain, filled in from reference TRBV7-9 and TRBJ1-1, reads DTGVSQNPRHKITKRGQNVTFRCDPISEHNRLYWYRQTLGQGPEFLTYFQNEAQLEKSRLLSDRFSAERPKGSFSTLEIQRTEQGDSAMYLCASSLVGSRDTGAFFGQGTRLTVV.

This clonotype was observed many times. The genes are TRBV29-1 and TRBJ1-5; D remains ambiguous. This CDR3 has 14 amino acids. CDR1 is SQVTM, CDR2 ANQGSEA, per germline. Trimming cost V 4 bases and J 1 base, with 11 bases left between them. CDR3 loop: CSVGETGSNQPQHF. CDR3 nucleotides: TGCAGCGTTGGGGAGACGGGAAGCAATCAGCCCCAGCATTTT.

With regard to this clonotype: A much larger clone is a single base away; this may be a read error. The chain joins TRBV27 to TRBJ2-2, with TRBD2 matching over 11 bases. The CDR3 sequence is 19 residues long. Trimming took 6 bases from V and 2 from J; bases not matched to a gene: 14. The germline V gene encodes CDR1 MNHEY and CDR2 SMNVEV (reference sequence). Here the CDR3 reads CASSQHALTSGTNTGELFF. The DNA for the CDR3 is TGTGCCAGCAGCCAACACGCCCTGACTAGCGGGACCAACACCGGGGAGCTGTTTTTT.

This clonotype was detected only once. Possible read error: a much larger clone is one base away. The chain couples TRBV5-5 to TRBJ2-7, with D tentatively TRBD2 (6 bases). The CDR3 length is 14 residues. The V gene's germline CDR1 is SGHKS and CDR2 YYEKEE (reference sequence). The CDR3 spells CASIPREWGYDQYF. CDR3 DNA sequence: TGTGCCAGCATTCCTCGGGAGTGGGGATACGATCAGTACTTC.

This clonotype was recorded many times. For the CDR3, the DNA is TGTGCCAGCAGCTTAGTGTCGGCGGGCGGGGAGCTGTTTTTT. This gives the protein CASSLVSAGGELFF. The V call is TRBV7-2, the J call TRBJ2-2; tentatively, D is TRBD2 (5 bases). CDR3 length: 14 residues. Germline V gene lookup returns CDR1 SGHTA and CDR2 FQGNSA. The V end lost 1 base, the J end lost 7 bases, and 10 bases lay between the germline ends.

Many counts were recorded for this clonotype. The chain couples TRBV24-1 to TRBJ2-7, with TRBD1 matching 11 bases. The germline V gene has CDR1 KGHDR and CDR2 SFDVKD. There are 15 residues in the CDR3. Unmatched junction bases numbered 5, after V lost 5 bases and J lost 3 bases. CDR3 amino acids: CATSGSGQGDYEQYF. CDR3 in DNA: TGTGCCACCAGTGGTTCGGGACAGGGGGACTACGAGCAGTACTTC.

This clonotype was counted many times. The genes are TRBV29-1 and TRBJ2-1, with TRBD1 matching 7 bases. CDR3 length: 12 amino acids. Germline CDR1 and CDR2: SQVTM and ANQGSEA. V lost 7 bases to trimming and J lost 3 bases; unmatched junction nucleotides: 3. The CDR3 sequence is CSDRDSYNEQFF. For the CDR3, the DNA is TGCAGCGACCGGGACAGCTACAATGAGCAGTTCTTC.

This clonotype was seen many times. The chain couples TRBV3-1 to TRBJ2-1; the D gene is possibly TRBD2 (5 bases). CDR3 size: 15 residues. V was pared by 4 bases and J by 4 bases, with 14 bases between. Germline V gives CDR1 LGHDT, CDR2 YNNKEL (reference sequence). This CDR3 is CASSLKEDGYNEQFF. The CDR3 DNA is TGTGCCAGCAGCCTGAAGGAGGACGGATACAATGAGCAGTTCTTC.

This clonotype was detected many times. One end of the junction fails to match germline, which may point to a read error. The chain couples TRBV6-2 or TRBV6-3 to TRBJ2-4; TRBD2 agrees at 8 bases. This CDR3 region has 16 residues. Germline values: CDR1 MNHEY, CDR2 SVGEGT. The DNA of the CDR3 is TGTGCCAGCAGTGACTCGGGGGTAGCGGGGAAAAACATTCAGTACTTC. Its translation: CASSDSGVAGKNIQYF.

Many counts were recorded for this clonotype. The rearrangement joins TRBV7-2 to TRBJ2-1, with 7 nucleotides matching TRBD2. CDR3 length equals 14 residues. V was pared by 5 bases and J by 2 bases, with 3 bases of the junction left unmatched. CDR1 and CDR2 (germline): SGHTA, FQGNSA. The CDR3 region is CASSPGTTYNEQFF. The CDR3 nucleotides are TGTGCCAGCAGCCCCGGGACTACCTACAATGAGCAGTTCTTC. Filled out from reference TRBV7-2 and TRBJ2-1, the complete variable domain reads GAGVSQSPSNKVTEKGKDVELRCDPISGHTALYWYRQSLGQGLEFLIYFQGNSAPDKSGLPSDRFSAERTGGSVSTLTIQRTQQEDSAVYLCASSPGTTYNEQFFGPGTRLTVL.

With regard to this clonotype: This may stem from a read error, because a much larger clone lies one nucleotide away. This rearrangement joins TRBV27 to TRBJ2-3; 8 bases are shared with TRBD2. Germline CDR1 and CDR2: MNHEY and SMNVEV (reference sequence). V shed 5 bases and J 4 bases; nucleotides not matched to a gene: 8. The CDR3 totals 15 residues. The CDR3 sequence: CASSPVSGDADTQYF. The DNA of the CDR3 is TGTGCCAGCAGTCCCGTTAGCGGGGACGCAGATACGCAGTATTTT.

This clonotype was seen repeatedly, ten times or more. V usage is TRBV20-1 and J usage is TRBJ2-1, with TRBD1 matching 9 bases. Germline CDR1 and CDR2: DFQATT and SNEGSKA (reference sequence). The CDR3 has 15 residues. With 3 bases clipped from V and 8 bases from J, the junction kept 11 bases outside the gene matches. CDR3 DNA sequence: TGCAGTGCTAGGGTCGGACAGGGGAGCGTCGATGAGCAGTTCTTC. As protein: CSARVGQGSVDEQFF.

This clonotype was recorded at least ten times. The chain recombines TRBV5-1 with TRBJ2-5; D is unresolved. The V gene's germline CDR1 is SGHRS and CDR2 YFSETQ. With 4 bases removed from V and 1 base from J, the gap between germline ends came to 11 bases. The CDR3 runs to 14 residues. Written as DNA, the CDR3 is TGCGCCAGCAGCCCGGACCCTCCCCAAGAGACCCAGTACTTC. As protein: CASSPDPPQETQYF.

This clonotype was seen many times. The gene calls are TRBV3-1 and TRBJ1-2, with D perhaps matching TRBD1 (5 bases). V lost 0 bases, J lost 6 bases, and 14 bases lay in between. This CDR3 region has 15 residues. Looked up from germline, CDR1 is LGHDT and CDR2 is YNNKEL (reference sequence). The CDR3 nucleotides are TGTGCCAGCAGCCAAGATCATCAGGGTATCGATGGCTACACCTTC. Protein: CASSQDHQGIDGYTF.

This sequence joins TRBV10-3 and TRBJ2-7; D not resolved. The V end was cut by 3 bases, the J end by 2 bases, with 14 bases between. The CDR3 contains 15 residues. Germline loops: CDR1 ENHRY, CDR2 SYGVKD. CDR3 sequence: CAISDGQPIPYEQYF. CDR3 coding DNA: TGTGCCATCAGTGACGGCCAGCCTATTCCCTACGAGCAGTACTTC.

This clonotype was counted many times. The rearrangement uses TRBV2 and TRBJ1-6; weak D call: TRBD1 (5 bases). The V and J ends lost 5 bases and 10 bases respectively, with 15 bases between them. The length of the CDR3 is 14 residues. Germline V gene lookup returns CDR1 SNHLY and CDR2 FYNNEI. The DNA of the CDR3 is TGTGCCAGCAGTTCCGGGACGGGGTACTCACCCCTCCACTTT. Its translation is CASSSGTGYSPLHF.

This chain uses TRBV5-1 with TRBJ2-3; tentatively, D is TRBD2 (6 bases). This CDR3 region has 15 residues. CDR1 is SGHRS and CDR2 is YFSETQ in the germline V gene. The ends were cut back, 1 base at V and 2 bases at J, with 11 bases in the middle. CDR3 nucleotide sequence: TGCGCCAGCAGCTTGCCGCTAGCGAACACAGATACGCAGTATTTT. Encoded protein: CASSLPLANTDTQYF.

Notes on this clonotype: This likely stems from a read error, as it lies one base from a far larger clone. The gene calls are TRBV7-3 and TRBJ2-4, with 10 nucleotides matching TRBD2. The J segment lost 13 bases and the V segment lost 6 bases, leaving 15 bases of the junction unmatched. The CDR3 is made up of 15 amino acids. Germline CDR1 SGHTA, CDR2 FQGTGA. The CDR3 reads CASSSGTSAYNEQYF. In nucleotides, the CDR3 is TGTGCCAGCAGTTCCGGGACTAGCGCCTACAATGAGCAGTACTTC.

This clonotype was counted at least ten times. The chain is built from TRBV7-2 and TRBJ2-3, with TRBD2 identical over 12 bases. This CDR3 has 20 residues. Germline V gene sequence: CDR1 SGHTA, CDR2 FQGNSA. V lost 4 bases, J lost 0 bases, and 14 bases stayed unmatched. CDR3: CASSSNPLSGTSGSTDTQYF. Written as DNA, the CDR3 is TGTGCCAGCAGCTCGAACCCGCTCTCGGGGACTAGCGGGAGCACAGATACGCAGTATTTT. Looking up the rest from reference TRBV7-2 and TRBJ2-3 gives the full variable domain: GAGVSQSPSNKVTEKGKDVELRCDPISGHTALYWYRQSLGQGLEFLIYFQGNSAPDKSGLPSDRFSAERTGGSVSTLTIQRTQQEDSAVYLCASSSNPLSGTSGSTDTQYFGPGTRLTVL.

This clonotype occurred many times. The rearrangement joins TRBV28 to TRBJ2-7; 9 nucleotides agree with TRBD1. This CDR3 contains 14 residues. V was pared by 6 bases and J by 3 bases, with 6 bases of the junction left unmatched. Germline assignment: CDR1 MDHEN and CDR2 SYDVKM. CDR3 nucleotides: TGTGCCAGCAGGGGACAGGGCGGCGTCTACGAGCAGTACTTC. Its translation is CASRGQGGVYEQYF. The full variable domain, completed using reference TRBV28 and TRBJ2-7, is DVKVTQSSRYLVKRTGEKVFLECVQDMDHENMFWYRQDPGLGLRLIYFSYDVKMKEKGDIPEGYSVSREKKERFSLILESASTNQTSMYLCASRGQGGVYEQYFGPGTRLTVT.

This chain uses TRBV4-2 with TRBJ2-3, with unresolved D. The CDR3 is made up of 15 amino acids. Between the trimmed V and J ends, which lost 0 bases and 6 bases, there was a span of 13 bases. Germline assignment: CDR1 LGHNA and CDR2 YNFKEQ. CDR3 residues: CASSQDSHKTDTQYF. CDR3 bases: TGTGCCAGCAGCCAAGACTCCCATAAGACTGATACGCAGTATTTT.

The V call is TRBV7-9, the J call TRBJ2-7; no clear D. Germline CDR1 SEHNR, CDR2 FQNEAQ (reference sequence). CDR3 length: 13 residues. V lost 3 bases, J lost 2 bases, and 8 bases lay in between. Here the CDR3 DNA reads TGTGCCAGCAGCTTTTTAGACCCCTACGAGCAGTACTTC. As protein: CASSFLDPYEQYF.

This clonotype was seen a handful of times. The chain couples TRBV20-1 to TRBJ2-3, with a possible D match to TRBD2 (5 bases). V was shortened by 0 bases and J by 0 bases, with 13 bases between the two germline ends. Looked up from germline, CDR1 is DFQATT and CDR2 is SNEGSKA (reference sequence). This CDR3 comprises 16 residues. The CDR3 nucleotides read TGCAGTGCTAGAGATGAGGGAGTCGCTAGCACAGATACGCAGTATTTT. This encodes CSARDEGVASTDTQYF.

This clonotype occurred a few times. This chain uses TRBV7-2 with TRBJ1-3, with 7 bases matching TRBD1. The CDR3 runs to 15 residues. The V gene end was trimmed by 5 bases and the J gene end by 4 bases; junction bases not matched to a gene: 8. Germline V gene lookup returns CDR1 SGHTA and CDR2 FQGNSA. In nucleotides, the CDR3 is TGTGCCAGCAGCCTATACAGGGGAGGCGGAAACACCATATATTTT. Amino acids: CASSLYRGGGNTIYF.